This T cell receptor beta chain was captured by sequencing in a study of T cells in Graves' hyperthyroidism and ophthalmopathy. Newly diagnosed patients aged 18 to 65 had hyperthyroidism of under 2 months' duration. The PBMCs studied were ones that came from about 9.9 ml fresh peripheral blood. CDR1 DFQATT and CDR2 SNEGSKA come from the germline V gene (reference sequence). V lost 1 base and J lost 3, with 9 bases in between. CDR3 length equals 13 residues. The investigators amplified TCR beta CDR3 regions from RNA transcripts. The HTBI primer set served for first-round RT-PCR of the TCR CDR3. TCRdb passed the multiplex PCR reads through MiXCR, listing each CDR3 protein once. The sample contains under 300,000 distinct CDR3 sequences, about 25% of which appear only once. This clonotype was recorded at least ten times.

The chain links TRBV20-1 to TRBJ1-1; D ambiguous. Sample: blood. This clonotype was obtained from a man in his forties with Graves' hyperthyroidism that later progressed to Graves' ophthalmopathy. The CDR3 loop reads CSARGARDTEAFF. CDR3 nucleotide sequence: TGCAGTGCTAGAGGGGCAAGAGACACTGAAGCTTTCTTT.